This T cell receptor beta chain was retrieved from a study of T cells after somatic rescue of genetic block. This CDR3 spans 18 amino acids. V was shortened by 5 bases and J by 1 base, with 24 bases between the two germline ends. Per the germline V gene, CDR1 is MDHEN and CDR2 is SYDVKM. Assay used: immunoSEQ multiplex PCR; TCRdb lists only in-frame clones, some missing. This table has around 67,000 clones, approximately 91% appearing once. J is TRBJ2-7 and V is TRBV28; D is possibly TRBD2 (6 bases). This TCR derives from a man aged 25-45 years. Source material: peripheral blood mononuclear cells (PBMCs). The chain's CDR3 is CASSAWAGFGYPSYEQYF. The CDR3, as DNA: TGTGCCAGCAGTGCATGGGCGGGGTTCGGTTACCCGTCCTACGAGCAGTACTTC.